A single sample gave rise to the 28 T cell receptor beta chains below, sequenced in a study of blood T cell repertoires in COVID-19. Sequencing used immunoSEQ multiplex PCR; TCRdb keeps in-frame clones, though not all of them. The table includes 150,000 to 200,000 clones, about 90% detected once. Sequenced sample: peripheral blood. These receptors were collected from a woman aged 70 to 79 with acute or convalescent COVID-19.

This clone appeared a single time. This CDR3 is CASSQRTSPTEAFF. CDR3 coding DNA: TGTGCCAGCAGCCAAAGGACATCCCCCACTGAAGCTTTCTTT. This chain uses TRBV16 with TRBJ1-1; tentatively, D is TRBD1 (5 bases). The V and J ends lost 2 bases and 4 bases respectively, with 11 bases between them. Germline V gives CDR1 KGHSY, CDR2 FQNENV. The CDR3 covers 14 residues.

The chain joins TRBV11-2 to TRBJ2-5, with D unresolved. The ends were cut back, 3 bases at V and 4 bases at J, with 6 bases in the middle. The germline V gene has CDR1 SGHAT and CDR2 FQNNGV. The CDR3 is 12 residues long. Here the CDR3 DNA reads TGTGCCAGCAGCTTCAACTCAGAGACCCAGTACTTC. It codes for CASSFNSETQYF.

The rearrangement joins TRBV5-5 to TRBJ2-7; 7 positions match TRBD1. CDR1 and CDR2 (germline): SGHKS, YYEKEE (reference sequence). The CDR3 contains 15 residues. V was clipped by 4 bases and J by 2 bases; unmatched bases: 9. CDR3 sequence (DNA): TGTGCCAGCAGCCGGGGACAGCCAGGTCCCTACGAGCAGTACTTC. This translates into CASSRGQPGPYEQYF.

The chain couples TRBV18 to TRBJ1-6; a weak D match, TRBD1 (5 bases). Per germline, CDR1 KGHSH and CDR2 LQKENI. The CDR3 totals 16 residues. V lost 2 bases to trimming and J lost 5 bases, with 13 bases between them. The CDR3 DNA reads TGTGCCAGCTCACCAAGGGGTCCGATAAATAATTCACCCCTCCACTTT. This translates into CASSPRGPINNSPLHF.

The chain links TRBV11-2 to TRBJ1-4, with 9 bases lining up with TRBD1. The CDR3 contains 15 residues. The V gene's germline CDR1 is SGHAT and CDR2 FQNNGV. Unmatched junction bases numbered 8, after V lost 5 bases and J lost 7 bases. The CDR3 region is CASSGHRTGVEKLFF. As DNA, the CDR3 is TGTGCCAGCAGCGGACACAGGACAGGGGTTGAAAAACTGTTTTTT.

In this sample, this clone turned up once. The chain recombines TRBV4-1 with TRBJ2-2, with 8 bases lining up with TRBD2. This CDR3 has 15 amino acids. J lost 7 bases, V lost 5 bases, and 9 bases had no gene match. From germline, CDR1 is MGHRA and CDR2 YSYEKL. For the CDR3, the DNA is TGCGCCAGCAGCACCAGGACTAGCCTTCGCGGGGAGCTGTTTTTT. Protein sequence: CASSTRTSLRGELFF.

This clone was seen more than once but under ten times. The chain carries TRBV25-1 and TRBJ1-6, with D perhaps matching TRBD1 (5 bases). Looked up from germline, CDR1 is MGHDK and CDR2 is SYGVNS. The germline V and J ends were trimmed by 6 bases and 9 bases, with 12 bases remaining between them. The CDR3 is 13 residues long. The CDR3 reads CASRADKPSPLHF. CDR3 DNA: TGTGCCAGCAGGGCGGACAAACCTTCACCCCTCCACTTT.

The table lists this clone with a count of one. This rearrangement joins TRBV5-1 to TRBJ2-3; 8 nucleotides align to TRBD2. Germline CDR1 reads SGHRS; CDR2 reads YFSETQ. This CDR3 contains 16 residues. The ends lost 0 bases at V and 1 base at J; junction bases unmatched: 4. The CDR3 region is CASSLEVLAGTDTQYF. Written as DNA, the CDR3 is TGCGCCAGCAGCTTGGAAGTACTAGCGGGCACAGATACGCAGTATTTT.

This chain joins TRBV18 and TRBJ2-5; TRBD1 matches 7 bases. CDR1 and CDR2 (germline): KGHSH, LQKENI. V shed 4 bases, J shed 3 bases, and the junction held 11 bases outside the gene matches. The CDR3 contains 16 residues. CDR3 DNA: TGTGCCAGCTCACGAGGGCCCCGACAGGGAGAAGAGACCCAGTACTTC. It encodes CASSRGPRQGEETQYF.

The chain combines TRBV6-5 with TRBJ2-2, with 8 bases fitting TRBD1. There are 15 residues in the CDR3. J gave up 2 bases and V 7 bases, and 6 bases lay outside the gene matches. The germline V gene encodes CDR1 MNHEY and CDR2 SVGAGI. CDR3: CASNLQGGNTGELFF. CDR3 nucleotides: TGTGCCAGCAATTTACAGGGGGGAAACACCGGGGAGCTGTTTTTT.

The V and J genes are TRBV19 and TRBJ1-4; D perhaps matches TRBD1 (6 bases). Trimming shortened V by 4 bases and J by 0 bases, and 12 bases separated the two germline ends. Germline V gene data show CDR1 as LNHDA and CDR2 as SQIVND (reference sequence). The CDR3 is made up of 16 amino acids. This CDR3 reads CASSTEYRATNEKLFF. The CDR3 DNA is TGTGCCAGTAGTACCGAATACAGGGCAACTAATGAAAAACTGTTTTTT.

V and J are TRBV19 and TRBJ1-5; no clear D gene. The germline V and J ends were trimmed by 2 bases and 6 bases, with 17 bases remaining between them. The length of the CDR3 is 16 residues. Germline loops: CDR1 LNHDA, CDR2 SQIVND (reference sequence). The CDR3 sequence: CASSISAGEVSQPQHF. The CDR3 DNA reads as TGTGCCAGTAGTATATCGGCCGGGGAGGTGAGTCAGCCCCAGCATTTT.

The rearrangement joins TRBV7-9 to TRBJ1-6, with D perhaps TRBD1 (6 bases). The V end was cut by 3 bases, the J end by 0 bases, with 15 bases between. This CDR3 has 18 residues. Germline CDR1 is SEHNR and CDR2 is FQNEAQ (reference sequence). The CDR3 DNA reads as TGTGCCAGCAGCTTTCGGTCAGGGGAAAGCTCCTATAATTCACCCCTCCACTTT. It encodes CASSFRSGESSYNSPLHF.

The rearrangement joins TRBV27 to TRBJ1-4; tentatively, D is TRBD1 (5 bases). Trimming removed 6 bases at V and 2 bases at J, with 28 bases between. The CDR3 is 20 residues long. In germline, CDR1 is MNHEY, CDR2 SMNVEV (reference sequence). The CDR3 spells CASRLHATRQQLATNEKLFF. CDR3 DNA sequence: TGTGCCAGCAGACTCCACGCTACCAGACAGCAACTAGCGACTAATGAAAAACTGTTTTTT.

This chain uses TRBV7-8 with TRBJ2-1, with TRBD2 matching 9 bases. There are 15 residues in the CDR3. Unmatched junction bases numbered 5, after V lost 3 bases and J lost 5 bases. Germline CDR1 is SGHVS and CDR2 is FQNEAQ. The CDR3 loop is CASSLGGRAHNEQFF. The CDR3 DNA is TGTGCCAGCAGCTTGGGCGGGAGGGCCCACAATGAGCAGTTCTTC.

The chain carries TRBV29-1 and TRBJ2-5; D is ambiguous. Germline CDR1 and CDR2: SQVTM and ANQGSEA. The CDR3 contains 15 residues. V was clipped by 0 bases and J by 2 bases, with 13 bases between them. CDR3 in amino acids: CSVEDLFLAQETQYF. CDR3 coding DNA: TGCAGCGTTGAAGATCTTTTCTTGGCTCAAGAGACCCAGTACTTC.

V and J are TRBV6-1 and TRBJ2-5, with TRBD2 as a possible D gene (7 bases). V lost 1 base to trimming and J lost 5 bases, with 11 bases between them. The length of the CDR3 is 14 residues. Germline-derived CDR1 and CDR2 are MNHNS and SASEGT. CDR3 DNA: TGTGCCAGCAGTGAAGGGGGGGGCCGGGAGACCCAGTACTTC. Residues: CASSEGGGRETQYF.

The CDR3 reads CASSLRTANTGELFF. CDR3 bases: TGCGCCAGCAGCTTAAGGACAGCGAACACCGGGGAGCTGTTTTTT. This chain uses TRBV5-1 with TRBJ2-2, with D maybe TRBD1 (6 bases). The CDR3 contains 15 residues. Deletions cut 2 bases from V and 0 bases from J, with 8 bases between. Per the germline V gene, CDR1 is SGHRS and CDR2 is YFSETQ. Looking up the rest from reference TRBV5-1 and TRBJ2-2 gives the full variable domain: KAGVTQTPRYLIKTRGQQVTLSCSPISGHRSVSWYQQTPGQGLQFLFEYFSETQRNKGNFPGRFSGRQFSNSRSEMNVSTLELGDSALYLCASSLRTANTGELFFGEGSRLTVL.

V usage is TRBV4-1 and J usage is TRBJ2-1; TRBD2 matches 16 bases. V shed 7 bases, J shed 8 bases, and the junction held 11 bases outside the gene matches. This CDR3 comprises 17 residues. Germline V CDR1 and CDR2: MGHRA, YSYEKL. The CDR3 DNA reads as TGCGCCAGCAAACCGGGACTAGCGGGGGGGCCAAGGGATGAGCAGTTCTTC. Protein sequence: CASKPGLAGGPRDEQFF.

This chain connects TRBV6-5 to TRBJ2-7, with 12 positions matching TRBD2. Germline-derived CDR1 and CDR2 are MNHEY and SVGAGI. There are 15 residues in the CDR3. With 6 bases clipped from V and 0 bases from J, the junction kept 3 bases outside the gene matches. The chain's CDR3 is CASRQTSGSSYEQYF. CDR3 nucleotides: TGTGCCAGCAGACAGACTAGCGGGAGCTCCTACGAGCAGTACTTC.

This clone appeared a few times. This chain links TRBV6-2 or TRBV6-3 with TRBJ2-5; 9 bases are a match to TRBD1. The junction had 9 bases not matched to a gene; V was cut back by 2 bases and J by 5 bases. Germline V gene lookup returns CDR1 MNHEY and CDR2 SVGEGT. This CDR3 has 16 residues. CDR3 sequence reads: CASSYRPGQGLETQYF. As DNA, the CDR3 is TGTGCCAGCAGTTACCGTCCGGGACAGGGTTTGGAGACCCAGTACTTC.

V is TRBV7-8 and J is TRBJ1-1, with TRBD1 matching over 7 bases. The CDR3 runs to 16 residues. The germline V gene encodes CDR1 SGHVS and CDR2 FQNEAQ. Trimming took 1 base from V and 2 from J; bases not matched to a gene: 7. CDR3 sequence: CASSLERQGPNTEAFF. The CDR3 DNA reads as TGTGCCAGCAGCTTAGAGAGACAGGGTCCCAACACTGAAGCTTTCTTT.

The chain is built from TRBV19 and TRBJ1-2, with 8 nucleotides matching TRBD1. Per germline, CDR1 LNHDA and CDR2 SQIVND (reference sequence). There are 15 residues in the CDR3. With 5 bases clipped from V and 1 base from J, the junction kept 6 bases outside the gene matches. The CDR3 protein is CASSLLGQGNYGYTF. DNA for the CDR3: TGTGCCAGTAGTCTCCTTGGACAGGGTAACTATGGCTACACCTTC.

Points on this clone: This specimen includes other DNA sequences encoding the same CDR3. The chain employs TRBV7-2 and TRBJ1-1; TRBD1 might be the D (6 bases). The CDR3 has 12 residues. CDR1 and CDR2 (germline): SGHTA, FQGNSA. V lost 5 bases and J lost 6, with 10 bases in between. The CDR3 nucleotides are TGTGCCAGCAGCCCCAGGGGATCTGAAGCTTTCTTT. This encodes CASSPRGSEAFF.

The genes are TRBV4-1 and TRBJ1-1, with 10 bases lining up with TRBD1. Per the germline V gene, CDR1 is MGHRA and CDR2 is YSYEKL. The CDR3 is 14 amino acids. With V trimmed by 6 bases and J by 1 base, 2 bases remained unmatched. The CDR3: CASRRDRGNTEAFF. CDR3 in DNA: TGCGCCAGCAGGCGGGACAGGGGGAACACTGAAGCTTTCTTT.

DNA of the CDR3: TGTGCCAGCAGCTTGGCTCCGACAGGGAATGAAAAACTGTTTTTT. Translating it yields CASSLAPTGNEKLFF. J is TRBJ1-4 and V is TRBV5-5, with 7 nucleotides matching TRBD1. This CDR3 comprises 15 residues. Germline-derived CDR1 and CDR2 are SGHKS and YYEKEE (reference sequence). V shed 0 bases and J 5 bases; nucleotides not matched to a gene: 4.

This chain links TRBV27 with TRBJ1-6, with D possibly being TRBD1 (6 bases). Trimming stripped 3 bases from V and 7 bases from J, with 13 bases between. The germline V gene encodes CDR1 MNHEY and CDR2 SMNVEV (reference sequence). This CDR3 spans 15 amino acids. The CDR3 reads CASSFTTGGNSPLHF. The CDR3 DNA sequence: TGTGCCAGCAGTTTCACGACAGGCGGGAATTCACCCCTCCACTTT.

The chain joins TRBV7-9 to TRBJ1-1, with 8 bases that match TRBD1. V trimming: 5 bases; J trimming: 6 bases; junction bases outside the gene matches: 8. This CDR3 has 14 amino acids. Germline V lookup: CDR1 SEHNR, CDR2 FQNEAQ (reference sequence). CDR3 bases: TGTGCCAGCAGCCCCCAGGGGGCTGAGGCTGAAGCTTTCTTT. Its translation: CASSPQGAEAEAFF.